The 15 T cell receptor beta chains reported below all come from one sample, sequenced in a study of blood T cell repertoires in COVID-19 (dated by TCRdb to 2020 to 2021). Libraries were built with the immunoSEQ multiplex PCR assay. The clones in this table, taken by TCRdb from immuneACCESS, are in-frame only. Not every clone is retained; where verified, under half of the shortfall comes from an unresolved V gene, and the cause of the rest is unknown. For this sample the table gives fewer than 200,000 clones, of which approximately 85% were detected only once. The ten largest clones represent 9.8% of the sample. The sequenced sample was peripheral blood. The source is a woman of 80 years or more with acute or convalescent COVID-19.

The chain couples TRBV5-5 to TRBJ2-3, with D tentatively TRBD2 (5 bases). Looked up from germline, CDR1 is SGHKS and CDR2 is YYEKEE (reference sequence). The CDR3 contains 12 residues. Trimming cost V 4 bases and J 6 bases, with 9 bases left between them. CDR3 nucleotides: TGTGCCAGCAGCCCCCGAGGGGATACGCAGTATTTT. It codes for CASSPRGDTQYF.

This clone was found a few times. This chain links TRBV5-1 with TRBJ1-1; weak D call: TRBD1 (5 bases). V lost 0 bases and J lost 1, with 10 bases in between. The CDR3 runs 15 residues. From germline, CDR1 is SGHRS and CDR2 YFSETQ. The CDR3 bases are TGCGCCAGCAGCTTGGAAGGGGCCCCGAACACTGAAGCTTTCTTT. Amino acids: CASSLEGAPNTEAFF.

The rearrangement uses TRBV29-1 and TRBJ1-3; 8 positions agree with TRBD1. The germline V gene encodes CDR1 SQVTM and CDR2 ANQGSEA. The CDR3 runs to 13 residues. Losses at the gene ends were 5 bases for V and 4 bases for J; bases not matched to a gene: 4. CDR3 nucleotide sequence: TGCAGCGTTCAGGGGGCCCTAGGAAACACCATATATTTT. Amino acids: CSVQGALGNTIYF.

The chain links TRBV2 to TRBJ2-3, with 14 bases matching TRBD2. V shed 5 bases, J shed 4 bases, and the junction held 2 bases outside the gene matches. The CDR3 loop spans 15 amino acids. CDR1 and CDR2 (germline): SNHLY, FYNNEI. The DNA for the CDR3 is TGTGCCAGCAGTCGGGGACTAGCGGGAGCAGATACGCAGTATTTT. This sequence encodes CASSRGLAGADTQYF.

To note about this clone: This sample also contains other DNA sequences that code for the same CDR3. The genes are TRBV7-2 and TRBJ1-5, with 9 positions matching TRBD1. The CDR3 runs to 14 residues. The germline V gene encodes CDR1 SGHTA and CDR2 FQGNSA. The V gene end was trimmed by 4 bases and the J gene end by 7 bases; junction bases not matched to a gene: 5. The CDR3 spells CASSSTGGGQPQHF. CDR3 nucleotide sequence: TGTGCCAGCAGCTCTACAGGGGGCGGACAGCCCCAGCATTTT.

The rearrangement joins TRBV30 to TRBJ2-3; 13 positions agree with TRBD2. V was pared by 1 base and J by 0 bases, with 10 bases of the junction left unmatched. CDR3 size: 19 residues. The germline V gene has CDR1 GTSNPN and CDR2 SVGIG (reference sequence). In DNA form, the CDR3 reads TGTGCCTGGAGTGGGGGCACTAGCGGGAGGGCCCAAAGCACAGATACGCAGTATTTT. Protein: CAWSGGTSGRAQSTDTQYF.

V is TRBV7-9 and J is TRBJ2-7; D might be TRBD1 (5 bases). Germline-derived CDR1 and CDR2 are SEHNR and FQNEAQ (reference sequence). The CDR3 is 12 residues long. V was shortened by 4 bases and J by 5 bases, with 9 bases between the two germline ends. CDR3 residues: CASSYRFHEQYF. The CDR3 DNA is TGTGCCAGCAGCTACAGGTTCCACGAGCAGTACTTC.

The chain employs TRBV2 and TRBJ1-4; 7 bases map to TRBD1. Germline assignment: CDR1 SNHLY and CDR2 FYNNEI. The ends lost 3 bases at V and 5 bases at J; junction bases unmatched: 6. The CDR3 contains 15 residues. This CDR3 reads CASSDRTGDNEKLFF. The CDR3 nucleotides are TGTGCCAGCAGTGATCGGACAGGCGACAATGAAAAACTGTTTTTT.

The chain is built from TRBV5-5 and TRBJ2-1; the D gene is possibly TRBD2 (5 bases). There are 14 residues in the CDR3. Deletions cut 0 bases from V and 7 bases from J, with 11 bases between. The germline V gene encodes CDR1 SGHKS and CDR2 YYEKEE (reference sequence). CDR3 DNA sequence: TGTGCCAGCAGCTTGGAAGTTCGGGGTAATGAGCAGTTCTTC. It specifies CASSLEVRGNEQFF.

The J gene is TRBJ1-1, the V gene TRBV5-1; 9 positions match TRBD1. Unmatched junction bases numbered 10, after V lost 4 bases and J lost 0 bases. The V gene's germline CDR1 is SGHRS and CDR2 YFSETQ. This CDR3 is 17 amino acids long. CDR3 nucleotide sequence: TGCGCCAGCAGCCCCGGTCCCGGGACAGGGATGAACACTGAAGCTTTCTTT. Translated, it gives CASSPGPGTGMNTEAFF.

The chain uses TRBV13 and TRBJ1-3; D is uncertain. Trimming took off 3 bases at V and 0 bases at J, with 9 bases between the two ends. CDR3 length equals 15 residues. The germline V gene has CDR1 PRHDT and CDR2 FYEKMQ (reference sequence). Here the CDR3 DNA reads TGTGCCAGCAGCTTGGGCCTGAGCTCTGGAAACACCATATATTTT. This codes for CASSLGLSSGNTIYF.

The V and J genes are TRBV4-3 and TRBJ1-1; TRBD1 matches at 7 bases. CDR3 length equals 14 residues. The V gene's germline CDR1 is LGHNA and CDR2 YSLEER. V shed 0 bases, J shed 5 bases, and the junction held 3 bases outside the gene matches. CDR3 amino acids: CASSQEGRGTEAFF. In DNA, the CDR3 is TGCGCCAGCAGCCAAGAAGGCAGGGGGACTGAAGCTTTCTTT.

V gene TRBV9 combines with J gene TRBJ2-4; D might be TRBD2 (5 bases). V gave up 0 bases and J gave up 6 bases, with 13 bases separating them. Germline CDR1 is SGDLS and CDR2 is YYNGEE. CDR3 length equals 15 residues. CDR3 sequence: CASSVGGSGINIQYF. The CDR3 bases are TGTGCCAGCAGCGTAGGAGGGTCGGGGATAAACATTCAGTACTTC. Looking up the rest from reference TRBV9 and TRBJ2-4 gives the full variable domain: DSGVTQTPKHLITATGQRVTLRCSPRSGDLSVYWYQQSLDQGLQFLIQYYNGEERAKGNILERFSAQQFPDLHSELNLSSLELGDSALYFCASSVGGSGINIQYFGAGTRLSVL.

The CDR3 sequence is CASSGLAGRGETQYF. CDR3 DNA: TGTGCCAGCAGTGGACTAGCGGGAAGGGGGGAGACCCAGTACTTC. This rearrangement joins TRBV2 to TRBJ2-5; 11 bases are shared with TRBD2. The CDR3 has 15 residues. Germline CDR1 reads SNHLY; CDR2 reads FYNNEI. V gave up 4 bases and J gave up 5 bases; unmatched junction bases: 6.

The chain couples TRBV18 to TRBJ2-7; the match to TRBD1 covers 12 bases. The CDR3 covers 15 residues. Germline CDR1 is KGHSH and CDR2 is LQKENI. J lost 6 bases, V lost 3 bases, and 6 bases had no gene match. This CDR3 is CASSPLGQGAREQYF. In DNA form, the CDR3 reads TGTGCCAGCTCACCGTTGGGACAGGGGGCCCGCGAGCAGTACTTC.